Following are 21 T cell receptor beta chains from one sample sequenced in a study of cytomegalovirus exposure and HLA in healthy donors. Both 60 Vbeta primers and 13 Jbeta primers went into the PCR. The repertoire was sequenced with immunoSEQ multiplex PCR; TCRdb's copy has only in-frame clones and lacks some. The sample includes about 67,000 clones, approximately 67% of them seen just once. Sequenced input: PBMCs. The receptor set was obtained from a woman aged 25 to 39 in good health and CMV-seronegative.

The chain carries TRBV7-6 and TRBJ2-1; TRBD2 matches at 8 bases. The germline gives CDR1 SGHVS, CDR2 FNYEAQ. The CDR3 totals 15 residues. V was clipped by 5 bases and J by 2 bases; unmatched bases: 5. This CDR3 is CASSHGGGPYNEQFF. The CDR3 DNA sequence: TGTGCCAGCAGCCATGGCGGGGGGCCCTACAATGAGCAGTTCTTC.

The rearrangement links TRBV5-4 to TRBJ1-2; D is possibly TRBD1 (5 bases). Per germline, CDR1 SGHNT and CDR2 YYREEE (reference sequence). There are 14 residues in the CDR3. Trimming took 4 bases from V and 1 from J, leaving 11 bases between them. Here the CDR3 DNA reads TGTGCCAGCAGCCCCCGACAGAGTAACTATGGCTACACCTTC. As protein: CASSPRQSNYGYTF.

The chain links TRBV5-1 to TRBJ2-1; 9 bases line up with TRBD2. The CDR3 is 16 amino acids. The trim removed 0 bases at V and 6 bases at J, leaving 7 bases unmatched. In germline, CDR1 is SGHRS, CDR2 YFSETQ. The CDR3 nucleotides are TGCGCCAGCAGCTTGGCCCTGCGGGGGGGCCGCAATGAGCAGTTCTTC. Translation gives CASSLALRGGRNEQFF.

The CDR3 protein is CASSPTGPADNQPQHF. DNA of the CDR3: TGCGCCAGCAGCCCCACTGGGCCGGCCGACAATCAGCCCCAGCATTTT. The chain recombines TRBV4-1 with TRBJ1-5, with D hard to call. This CDR3 has 16 residues. The germline V gene encodes CDR1 MGHRA and CDR2 YSYEKL. V was pared by 4 bases and J by 3 bases, with 16 bases between.

The chain combines TRBV11-3 with TRBJ2-5, with TRBD1 as a possible D gene (5 bases). Per the germline V gene, CDR1 is SGHNT and CDR2 is YENEEA. Trimming shortened V by 5 bases and J by 8 bases, and 15 bases separated the two germline ends. The CDR3 covers 13 residues. The CDR3 DNA reads as TGTGCCAGCAGCGTACAGGAACGTGGAACCCAGTACTTC. Translation gives CASSVQERGTQYF.

The rearrangement joins TRBV4-2 to TRBJ1-2, with 7 bases matching TRBD1. The germline V gene has CDR1 LGHNA and CDR2 YNFKEQ. The CDR3 contains 16 residues. The V and J ends lost 0 bases and 3 bases, in that order; junction bases with no gene match: 7. DNA of the CDR3: TGTGCCAGCAGCCAAGAAAAAAGGACAGGCGACTATGGCTACACCTTC. It encodes CASSQEKRTGDYGYTF.

The V and J genes are TRBV7-9 and TRBJ2-1; possible D gene TRBD2, 7 bases. Between the trimmed V and J ends, which lost 1 base and 7 bases, there was a span of 11 bases. Germline CDR1 is SEHNR and CDR2 is FQNEAQ (reference sequence). CDR3 length: 14 residues. CDR3 DNA: TGTGCCAGCAGCTTAGTGGGGGGGCCTAATGAGCAGTTCTTC. Its protein product is CASSLVGGPNEQFF.

This chain connects TRBV19 to TRBJ2-5, with D tentatively TRBD2 (5 bases). The V gene's germline CDR1 is LNHDA and CDR2 SQIVND (reference sequence). Trimming left V 6 bases short and J 9 bases short, with 26 bases between. The CDR3 extends over 16 amino acids. The CDR3 is CASRSTVGQRSRAQYF. In nucleotides, the CDR3 is TGTGCCAGTAGATCCACCGTCGGGCAGCGGAGTAGGGCCCAGTACTTC.

The chain joins TRBV15 to TRBJ2-3, with 7 bases matching TRBD1. Germline V gives CDR1 LNHNV, CDR2 YYDKDF (reference sequence). Trimming removed 9 bases from V and 2 bases from J; junction bases left unmatched: 8. This CDR3 has 14 residues. The CDR3 DNA follows: TGTGCCACAAAACAGGGGACATACACAGATACGCAGTATTTT. This codes for CATKQGTYTDTQYF.

This chain connects TRBV28 to TRBJ1-1, with TRBD1 as a possible D gene (5 bases). Trimming removed 7 bases from V and 0 bases from J, with 9 bases in between. The CDR3 spans 13 residues. Germline V gives CDR1 MDHEN, CDR2 SYDVKM. For the CDR3, the DNA is TGTGCCAGCATTAGACAGATGAACACTGAAGCTTTCTTT. The encoded protein is CASIRQMNTEAFF.

The chain links TRBV2 to TRBJ1-2, with D unclear. CDR3 size: 15 residues. Germline CDR1 reads SNHLY; CDR2 reads FYNNEI. The ends were cut back, 7 bases at V and 2 bases at J, with 17 bases in the middle. CDR3 nucleotides: TGTGCCAGCAAATTGCCCGCCGAGTTGAACTATGGCTACACCTTC. Translation gives CASKLPAELNYGYTF.

Details on this clone: This may stem from a read error, because a much larger clone lies one nucleotide away. The V call is TRBV14, the J call TRBJ1-2; 7 nucleotides agree with TRBD1. CDR1 SGHDN and CDR2 FVKESK come from the germline V gene. The CDR3 totals 15 residues. J was trimmed by 2 bases and V by 1 base; bases with no gene match: 4. For the CDR3, the DNA is TGTGCCAGCAGCCAAGGGAGGACAGGCAACTATGGCTACACCTTC. As protein: CASSQGRTGNYGYTF.

This chain connects TRBV28 to TRBJ1-5, with a tentative D call TRBD1 (6 bases). The V end was cut by 6 bases, the J end by 4 bases, with 16 bases between. The CDR3 extends over 15 amino acids. Looked up from germline, CDR1 is MDHEN and CDR2 is SYDVKM. This chain's CDR3 is CASRTPGHLNQPQHF. The DNA for the CDR3 is TGTGCCAGCAGGACACCGGGACACCTTAATCAGCCCCAGCATTTT.

This clone was seen a few times. The V call is TRBV18, the J call TRBJ2-5; D perhaps matches TRBD1 (7 bases). Looked up from germline, CDR1 is KGHSH and CDR2 is LQKENI. V was trimmed by 1 base and J by 1 base, leaving 10 bases between them. The CDR3 sequence is 15 residues long. CDR3 protein: CASSPLRGAQETQYF. CDR3 nucleotides: TGTGCCAGCTCACCACTCAGGGGGGCCCAAGAGACCCAGTACTTC.

This rearrangement joins TRBV6-6 to TRBJ1-2, with 8 positions matching TRBD1. In germline, CDR1 is MNHNY, CDR2 SVGAGI (reference sequence). The CDR3 totals 14 residues. J lost 4 bases, V lost 6 bases, and 7 bases had no gene match. CDR3 loop: CASRRTGNTYGYTF. DNA for the CDR3: TGTGCCAGCAGACGGACAGGGAACACCTATGGCTACACCTTC.

This clone has just a few counts. The CDR3 DNA follows: TGTGCCAGCAGTTACAGGGGAAGGGGGGGCACTGAAGCTTTCTTT. It yields the protein CASSYRGRGGTEAFF. The genes are TRBV6-6 and TRBJ1-1, with D possibly TRBD1 on 6 matching bases. The CDR3 is made up of 15 amino acids. V was trimmed by 2 bases and J by 4 bases, leaving 14 bases between them. Germline V CDR1 and CDR2: MNHNY, SVGAGI (reference sequence).

The chain links TRBV7-2 to TRBJ2-3; maybe TRBD1 (5 bases). CDR1 and CDR2 (germline): SGHTA, FQGNSA. The CDR3 has 15 residues. V gave up 1 base and J gave up 0 bases, with 8 bases separating them. The CDR3 DNA is TGTACCAGCAGCTTAGGGGGCTTTAGCACAGATACGCAGTATTTT. It specifies CTSSLGGFSTDTQYF. The whole variable domain, remainder taken from reference TRBV7-2 and TRBJ2-3, is GAGVSQSPSNKVTEKGKDVELRCDPISGHTALYWYRQSLGQGLEFLIYFQGNSAPDKSGLPSDRFSAERTGGSVSTLTIQRTQQEDSAVYLCTSSLGGFSTDTQYFGPGTRLTVL.

This clone occurred a few times. V is TRBV7-9 and J is TRBJ2-3, with TRBD2 identical over 11 bases. V lost 1 base, J lost 3 bases, and 0 bases stayed unmatched. Germline CDR1 is SEHNR and CDR2 is FQNEAQ (reference sequence). This CDR3 comprises 15 residues. CDR3 nucleotide sequence: TGTGCCAGCAGCTTAGTAGCGGGGGGGACAGATACGCAGTATTTT. The encoded protein is CASSLVAGGTDTQYF.

The J gene is TRBJ1-3, the V gene TRBV29-1; 8 positions match TRBD1. V gave up 5 bases and J gave up 0 bases; unmatched junction bases: 18. Germline V gene sequence: CDR1 SQVTM, CDR2 ANQGSEA. The CDR3 extends over 19 amino acids. The CDR3 reads CSVKSRTGRLGHSGNTIYF. CDR3 nucleotide sequence: TGCAGCGTTAAATCGAGGACAGGGAGGCTAGGGCACTCTGGAAACACCATATATTTT.

V and J are TRBV6-1 and TRBJ2-1, with 8 bases lining up with TRBD2. The V gene's germline CDR1 is MNHNS and CDR2 SASEGT. The V and J ends lost 3 bases and 7 bases, in that order; junction bases with no gene match: 8. There are 15 residues in the CDR3. The CDR3 reads CASSELAGRKNEQFF. In nucleotides, the CDR3 is TGTGCCAGCAGTGAGTTAGCGGGGAGAAAGAATGAGCAGTTCTTC.

This clone was recorded a few times. The chain couples TRBV19 to TRBJ1-5, with a possible D match to TRBD1 (6 bases). The CDR3 totals 15 residues. V lost 4 bases, J lost 9 bases, and 19 bases lay in between. Germline CDR1 reads LNHDA; CDR2 reads SQIVND (reference sequence). This CDR3 reads CASSTEDSAPRPQHF. CDR3 bases: TGTGCCAGTAGTACGGAGGACAGCGCTCCCCGGCCCCAGCATTTT.